The rows below give T cell receptor beta chains drawn from one sample of a study of cytomegalovirus exposure and HLA in healthy donors. The table came from immunoSEQ multiplex PCR; TCRdb's copy has only in-frame clones and leaves some out. Of 150,000 to 160,000 clones listed, around 88% are singletons. The sequenced sample was PBMCs. Receptors were obtained from a man between 18 and 29 years old in good health and CMV-seropositive. CDR3s include the opening cysteine and the closing phenylalanine or tryptophan. D genes are given only for firm matches. The size field is filled for only some rows; it gives once, few, many or a size class.

clone size	V gene	J gene	D gene	CDR3 protein	CDR3 DNA
once	TRBV7-3	TRBJ2-3	TRBD2	CASSLRTRDTQYF	TGTGCCAGCAGCTTACGGACTAGGGATACGCAGTATTTT
.	TRBV5-6	TRBJ2-3	TRBD1	CASSLAVGTGGDTQYF	TGTGCCAGCAGCTTGGCCGTGGGGACAGGGGGAGATACGCAGTATTTT
few	TRBV9	TRBJ2-2	.	CASSPRPQNTGELFF	TGTGCCAGCAGCCCCCGCCCACAGAACACCGGGGAGCTGTTTTTT
.	TRBV5-6	TRBJ2-2	TRBD2	CASSRLAGGGTGELFF	TGTGCCAGCAGCCGATTAGCGGGAGGTGGCACCGGGGAGCTGTTTTTT
.	TRBV5-5	TRBJ2-7	TRBD1	CASSPGQASYEQYF	TGTGCCAGCAGCCCCGGACAGGCCTCCTACGAGCAGTACTTC
once	TRBV6-1	TRBJ2-1	.	CASRNGQSLYNEQFF	TGTGCCAGCAGGAACGGACAATCCCTCTACAATGAGCAGTTCTTC
.	TRBV9	TRBJ2-7	.	CASSPRGVGTDEQYF	TGTGCCAGCAGCCCCCGTGGGGTCGGGACTGACGAGCAGTACTTC
.	TRBV28	TRBJ2-5	TRBD1	CASRLDRAITPTQYF	TGTGCCAGCAGACTGGACAGGGCCATTACCCCGACCCAGTACTTC
once	TRBV5-1	TRBJ2-1	TRBD2	CASSLGTSGSYNEQFF	TGCGCCAGCAGCTTAGGGACTAGCGGGAGCTACAATGAGCAGTTCTTC
.	TRBV5-8	TRBJ1-4	.	CASSPEGSEKLFF	TGTGCCAGCAGCCCGGAGGGTTCCGAAAAACTGTTTTTT
once	TRBV2	TRBJ1-6	.	CASSDRGAGTGNSPLHF	TGTGCCAGCAGTGATAGAGGTGCGGGAACCGGGAATTCACCCCTCCACTTT
.	TRBV5-4	TRBJ1-2	TRBD1	CASSATGSNYGYTF	TGTGCCAGCAGCGCGACAGGGTCTAACTATGGCTACACCTTC
.	TRBV5-1	TRBJ2-5	TRBD1	CASSLGTEETQYF	TGCGCCAGCAGCCTCGGGACAGAAGAGACCCAGTACTTC
.	TRBV18	TRBJ2-1	TRBD2	CASSPPGLAGGDNEQFF	TGTGCCAGCTCACCCCCGGGACTAGCGGGAGGGGACAATGAGCAGTTCTTC
.	TRBV7-3	TRBJ2-7	TRBD2	CASSSLSSGSWYEQYF	TGTGCCAGCAGCTCCCTATCTAGCGGGAGCTGGTACGAGCAGTACTTC
.	TRBV5-1	TRBJ2-7	TRBD2	CASSLAGLAGPTYEQYF	TGCGCCAGCAGCTTGGCCGGGCTAGCGGGGCCCACCTACGAGCAGTACTTC
.	TRBV11-2	TRBJ2-3	.	CASSLDRADTQYF	TGTGCCAGCAGCTTAGATCGGGCAGATACGCAGTATTTT
few	TRBV7-9	TRBJ2-7	TRBD1	CASSLGQGYEEQYF	TGTGCCAGCAGCCTGGGACAGGGGTATGAGGAGCAGTACTTC
.	TRBV7-2	TRBJ2-1	TRBD1	CASSRGGTGVNEQFF	TGTGCCAGCTCCCGCGGAGGGACAGGGGTCAATGAGCAGTTCTTC
.	TRBV2	TRBJ2-2	.	CASSEAPTAYTGELFF	TGTGCCAGCAGTGAAGCGCCGACAGCCTACACCGGGGAGCTGTTTTTT
.	TRBV15	TRBJ2-7	.	CATSTLGGTKAYEQYF	TGTGCCACCAGCACCCTGGGGGGGACAAAAGCCTACGAGCAGTACTTC
.	TRBV15	TRBJ1-2	.	CATSRATTGYGYTF	TGTGCCACCAGCAGAGCGACTACGGGCTATGGCTACACCTTC
.	TRBV6-5	TRBJ2-7	TRBD1	CASSYWGQGSYEQYF	TGTGCCAGCAGTTACTGGGGACAGGGCTCCTACGAGCAGTACTTC
.	TRBV7-8	TRBJ1-2	TRBD1	CASSPLQGDFNYGYTF	TGTGCCAGCAGCCCCCTACAGGGGGATTTTAACTATGGCTACACCTTC
.	TRBV5-6	TRBJ2-1	TRBD2	CASSPRLAGTQYEQFF	TGTGCCAGCAGCCCCCGACTAGCGGGAACACAATATGAGCAGTTCTTC
.	TRBV5-1	TRBJ1-2	TRBD1	CASSLPGTGDGYTF	TGCGCCAGCAGCTTGCCGGGGACAGGAGATGGCTACACCTTC
few	TRBV15	TRBJ2-7	.	CATSRRVVDEQYF	TGTGCCACCAGCAGGCGGGTTGTGGACGAGCAGTACTTC
.	TRBV7-6	TRBJ1-2	.	CASSPRDNPNYGYTF	TGTGCCAGCAGCCCTCGGGACAATCCTAACTATGGCTACACCTTC
.	TRBV29-1	TRBJ1-5	TRBD1	CSVEAGTGGNQPQHF	TGCAGCGTTGAAGCCGGGACAGGGGGCAATCAGCCCCAGCATTTT
.	TRBV4-3	TRBJ1-1	.	CASSVRGGATEAFF	TGCGCCAGCAGCGTCAGGGGAGGGGCGACTGAAGCTTTCTTT
once	TRBV6-1	TRBJ2-2	TRBD2	CASSGAGAGTGELFF	TGTGCCAGCAGTGGAGCGGGAGCGGGCACCGGGGAGCTGTTTTTT
.	TRBV7-2	TRBJ2-2	.	CASSLMRGGYTGELFF	TGTGCCAGCAGCTTAATGAGGGGGGGTTACACCGGGGAGCTGTTTTTT
.	TRBV5-4	TRBJ2-1	TRBD2	CASRSAASGYNEQFF	TGTGCCAGCCGGTCGGCGGCTAGCGGGTACAATGAGCAGTTCTTC
.	TRBV19	TRBJ1-1	TRBD1	CASKPGQGLGEAFF	TGTGCCAGTAAGCCGGGACAGGGCCTGGGGGAAGCTTTCTTT
.	TRBV6-5	TRBJ2-7	.	CASSWNRASSYEQYF	TGTGCCAGCAGTTGGAACAGGGCTAGCTCCTACGAGCAGTACTTC
.	TRBV7-2	TRBJ1-4	.	CASSPTGSGTNEKLFF	TGTGCCAGCAGCCCTACAGGCTCGGGAACTAATGAAAAACTGTTTTTT
.	TRBV2	TRBJ2-5	.	CASSGEGTQYF	TGTGCCAGCAGTGGTGAGGGGACCCAGTACTTC
.	TRBV5-3	TRBJ1-1	.	CARSLGQRGYGTEAFF	TGTGCCAGAAGCTTGGGTCAACGGGGGTACGGCACTGAAGCTTTCTTT
.	TRBV14	TRBJ1-6	TRBD1	CASSPAGQGLVSTPLHF	TGTGCCAGCAGCCCCGCGGGACAGGGGCTTGTTTCGACACCCCTCCACTTT
once	TRBV11-2	TRBJ2-7	TRBD2	CASSLGAGGAEQYF	TGTGCCAGCAGCTTAGGAGCGGGAGGGGCCGAGCAGTACTTC
.	TRBV19	TRBJ1-2	.	CASNIRGNGYTF	TGTGCCAGTAATATACGGGGGAATGGCTACACCTTC
.	TRBV29-1	TRBJ2-4	.	CSVAAADGNIQYF	TGCAGCGTAGCGGCGGCTGACGGGAACATTCAGTACTTC
.	TRBV19	TRBJ1-5	.	CASRRWNQPQHF	TGTGCCAGTAGGAGATGGAATCAGCCCCAGCATTTT
.	TRBV6-6	TRBJ2-1	TRBD1	CASSRPGQGYNEQFF	TGTGCCAGCAGCCGCCCCGGACAGGGGTACAATGAGCAGTTCTTC